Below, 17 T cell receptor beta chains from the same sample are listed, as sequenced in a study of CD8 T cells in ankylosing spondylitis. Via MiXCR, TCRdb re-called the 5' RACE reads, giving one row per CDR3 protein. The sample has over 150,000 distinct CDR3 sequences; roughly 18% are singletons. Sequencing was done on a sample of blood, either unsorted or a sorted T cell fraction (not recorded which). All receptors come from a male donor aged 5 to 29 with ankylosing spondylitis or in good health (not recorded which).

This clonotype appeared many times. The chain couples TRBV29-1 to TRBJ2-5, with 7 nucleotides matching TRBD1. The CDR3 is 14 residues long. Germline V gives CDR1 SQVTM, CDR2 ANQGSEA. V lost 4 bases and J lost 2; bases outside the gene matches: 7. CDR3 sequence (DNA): TGCAGCGTTGTTCGTTCAGGGGGACAAGAGACCCAGTACTTC. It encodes CSVVRSGGQETQYF.

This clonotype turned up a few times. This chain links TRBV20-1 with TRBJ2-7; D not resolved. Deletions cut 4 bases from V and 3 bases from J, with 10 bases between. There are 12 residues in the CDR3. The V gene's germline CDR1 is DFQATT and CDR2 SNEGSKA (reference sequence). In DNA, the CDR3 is TGCAGTGCTACTCAGGACGTCTACGAGCAGTACTTC. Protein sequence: CSATQDVYEQYF.

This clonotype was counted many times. The CDR3: CATSDPLGLEGADTQYF. CDR3 in DNA: TGTGCCACCAGTGATCCCCTGGGACTAGAGGGGGCAGATACGCAGTATTTT. This rearrangement joins TRBV24-1 to TRBJ2-3, with TRBD2 matching over 8 bases. Germline V gene data show CDR1 as KGHDR and CDR2 as SFDVKD. J was trimmed by 4 bases and V by 3 bases; bases with no gene match: 11. The length of the CDR3 is 17 residues.

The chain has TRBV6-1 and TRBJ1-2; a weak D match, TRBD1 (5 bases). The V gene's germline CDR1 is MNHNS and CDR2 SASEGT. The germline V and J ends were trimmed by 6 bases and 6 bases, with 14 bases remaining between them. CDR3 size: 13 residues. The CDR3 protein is CASRRDPRDGYTF. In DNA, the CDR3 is TGTGCCAGCAGAAGGGACCCCAGGGATGGCTACACCTTC.

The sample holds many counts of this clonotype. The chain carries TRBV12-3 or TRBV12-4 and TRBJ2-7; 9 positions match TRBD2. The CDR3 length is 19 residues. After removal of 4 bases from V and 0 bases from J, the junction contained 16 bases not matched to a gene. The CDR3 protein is CASSWGLWASGTSSYEQYF. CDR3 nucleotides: TGTGCCAGCAGTTGGGGCCTGTGGGCTAGCGGGACGAGCTCCTACGAGCAGTACTTC.

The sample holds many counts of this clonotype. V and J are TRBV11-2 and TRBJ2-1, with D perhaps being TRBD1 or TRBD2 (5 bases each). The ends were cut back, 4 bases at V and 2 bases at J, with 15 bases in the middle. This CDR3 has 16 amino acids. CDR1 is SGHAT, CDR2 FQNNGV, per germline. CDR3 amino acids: CASSYLGPLTYNEQFF. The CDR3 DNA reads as TGTGCCAGCAGCTACCTGGGACCCCTCACCTACAATGAGCAGTTCTTC.

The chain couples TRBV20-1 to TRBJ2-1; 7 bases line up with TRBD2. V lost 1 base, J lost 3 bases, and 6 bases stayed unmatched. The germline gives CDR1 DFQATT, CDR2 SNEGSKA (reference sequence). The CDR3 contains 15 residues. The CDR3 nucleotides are TGCAGTGCTAGAGTGGGCCTAGCGGTCTACAATGAGCAGTTCTTC. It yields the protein CSARVGLAVYNEQFF.

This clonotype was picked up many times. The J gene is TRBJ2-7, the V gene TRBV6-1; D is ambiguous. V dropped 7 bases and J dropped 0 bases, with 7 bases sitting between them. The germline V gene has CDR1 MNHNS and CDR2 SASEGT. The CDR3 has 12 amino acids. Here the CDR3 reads CASKKNSYEQYV. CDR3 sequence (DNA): TGTGCCAGCAAAAAGAACTCCTACGAGCAGTACGTC.

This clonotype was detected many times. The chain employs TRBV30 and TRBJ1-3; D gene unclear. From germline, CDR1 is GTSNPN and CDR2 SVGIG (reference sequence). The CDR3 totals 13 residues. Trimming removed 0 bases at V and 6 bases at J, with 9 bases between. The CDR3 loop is CAWSVNLKNTIYF. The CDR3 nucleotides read TGTGCCTGGAGTGTAAATCTGAAAAACACCATATATTTT. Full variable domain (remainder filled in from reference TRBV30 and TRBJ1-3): SQTIHQWPATLVQPVGSPLSLECTVEGTSNPNLYWYRQAAGRGLQLLFYSVGIGQISSEVPQNLSASRPQDRQFILSSKKLLLSDSGFYLCAWSVNLKNTIYFGEGSWLTVV.

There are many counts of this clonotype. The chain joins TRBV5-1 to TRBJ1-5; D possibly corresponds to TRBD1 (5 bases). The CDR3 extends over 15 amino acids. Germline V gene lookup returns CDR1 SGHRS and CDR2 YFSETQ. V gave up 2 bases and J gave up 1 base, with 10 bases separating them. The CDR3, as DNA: TGCGCCAGCAGCTTAGGGGCCGTGAGCAATCAGCCCCAGCATTTT. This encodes CASSLGAVSNQPQHF.

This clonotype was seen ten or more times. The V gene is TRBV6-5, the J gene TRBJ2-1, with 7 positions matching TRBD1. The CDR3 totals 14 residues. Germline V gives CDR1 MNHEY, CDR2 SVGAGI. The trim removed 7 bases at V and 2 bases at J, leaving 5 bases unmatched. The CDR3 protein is CASKLQGTYNEQFF. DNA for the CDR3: TGTGCCAGCAAACTACAGGGGACCTACAATGAGCAGTTCTTC.

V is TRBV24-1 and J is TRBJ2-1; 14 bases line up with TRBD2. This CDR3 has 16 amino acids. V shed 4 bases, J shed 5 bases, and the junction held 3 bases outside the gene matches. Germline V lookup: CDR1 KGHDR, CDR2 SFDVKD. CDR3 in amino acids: CATSELGLAGDNEQFF. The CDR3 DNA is TGTGCCACCAGTGAATTGGGACTAGCGGGAGACAATGAGCAGTTCTTC.

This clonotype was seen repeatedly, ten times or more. CDR3 coding DNA: TGCGCCAGCAGCCAAGGCGTTTCTAGCGGGAACATCGTGTACGTC. Encoded protein: CASSQGVSSGNIVYV. This chain links TRBV4-1 with TRBJ2-7, with 9 nucleotides matching TRBD2. Germline assignment: CDR1 MGHRA and CDR2 YSYEKL. The CDR3 totals 15 residues. Trimming at V came to 1 base and at J to 12 bases, leaving 13 bases not matched to a gene.

DNA for the CDR3: TGTGCAAGTCGCCTGAGTCGGACTGAAGCTTTCTTT. As protein: CASRLSRTEAFF. The chain is built from TRBV12-2 and TRBJ1-1. TRBV12-2 is noted as a pseudogene. This CDR3 contains 12 residues.

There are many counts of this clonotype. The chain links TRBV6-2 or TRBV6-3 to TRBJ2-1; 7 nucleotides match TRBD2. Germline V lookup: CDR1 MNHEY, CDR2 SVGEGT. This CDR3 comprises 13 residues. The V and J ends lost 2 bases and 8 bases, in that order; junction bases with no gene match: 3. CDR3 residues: CASSYRLADEQFF. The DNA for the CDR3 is TGTGCCAGCAGTTACCGGCTAGCGGATGAGCAGTTCTTC.

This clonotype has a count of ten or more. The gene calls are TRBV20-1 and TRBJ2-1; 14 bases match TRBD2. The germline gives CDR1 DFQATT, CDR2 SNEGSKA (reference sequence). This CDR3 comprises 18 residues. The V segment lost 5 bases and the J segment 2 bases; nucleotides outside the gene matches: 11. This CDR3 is CSASGTSGRWRPYNEQFF. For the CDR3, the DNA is TGCAGTGCTTCCGGGACTAGCGGGAGATGGAGGCCCTACAATGAGCAGTTCTTC.

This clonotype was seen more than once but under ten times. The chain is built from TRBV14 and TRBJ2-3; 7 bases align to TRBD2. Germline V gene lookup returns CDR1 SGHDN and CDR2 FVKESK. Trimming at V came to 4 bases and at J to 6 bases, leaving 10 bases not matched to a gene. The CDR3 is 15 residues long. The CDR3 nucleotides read TGTGCCAGCAGCCCCTGGGGGGGAAGAACTGATACGCAGTATTTT. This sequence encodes CASSPWGGRTDTQYF.